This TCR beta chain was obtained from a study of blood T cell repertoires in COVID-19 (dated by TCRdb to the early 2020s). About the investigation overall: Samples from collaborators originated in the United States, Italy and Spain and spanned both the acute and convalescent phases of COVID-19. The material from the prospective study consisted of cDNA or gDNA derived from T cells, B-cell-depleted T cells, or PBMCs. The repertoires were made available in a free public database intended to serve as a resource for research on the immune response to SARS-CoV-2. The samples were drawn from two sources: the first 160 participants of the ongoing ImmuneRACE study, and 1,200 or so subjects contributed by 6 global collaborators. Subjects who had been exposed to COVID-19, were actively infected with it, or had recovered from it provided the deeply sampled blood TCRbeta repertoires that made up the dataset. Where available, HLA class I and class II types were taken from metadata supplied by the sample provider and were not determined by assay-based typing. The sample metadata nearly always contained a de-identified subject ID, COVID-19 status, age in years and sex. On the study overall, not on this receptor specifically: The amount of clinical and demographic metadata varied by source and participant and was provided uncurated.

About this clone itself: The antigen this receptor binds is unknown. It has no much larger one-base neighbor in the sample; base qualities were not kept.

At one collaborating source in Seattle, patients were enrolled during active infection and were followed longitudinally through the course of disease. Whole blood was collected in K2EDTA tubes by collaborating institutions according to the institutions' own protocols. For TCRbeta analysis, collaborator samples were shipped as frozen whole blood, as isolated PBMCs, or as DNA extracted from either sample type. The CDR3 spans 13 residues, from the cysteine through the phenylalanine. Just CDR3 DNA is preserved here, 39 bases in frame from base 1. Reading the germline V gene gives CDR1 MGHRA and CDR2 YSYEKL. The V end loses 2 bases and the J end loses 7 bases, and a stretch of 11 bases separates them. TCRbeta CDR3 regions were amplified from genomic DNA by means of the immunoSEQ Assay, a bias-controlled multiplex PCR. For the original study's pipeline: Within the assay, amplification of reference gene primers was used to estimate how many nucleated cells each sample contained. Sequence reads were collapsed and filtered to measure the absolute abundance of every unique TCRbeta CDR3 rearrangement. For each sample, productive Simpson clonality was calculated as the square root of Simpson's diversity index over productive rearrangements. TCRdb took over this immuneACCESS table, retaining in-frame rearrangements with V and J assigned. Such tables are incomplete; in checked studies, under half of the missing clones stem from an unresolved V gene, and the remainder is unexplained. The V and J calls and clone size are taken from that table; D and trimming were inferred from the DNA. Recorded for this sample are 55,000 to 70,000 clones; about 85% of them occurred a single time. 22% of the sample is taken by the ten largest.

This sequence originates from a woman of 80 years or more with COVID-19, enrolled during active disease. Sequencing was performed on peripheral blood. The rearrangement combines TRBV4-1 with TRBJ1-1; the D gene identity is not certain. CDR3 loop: CASSQRRADEAFF. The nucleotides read TGCGCCAGCAGCCAAAGGCGGGCTGATGAAGCTTTCTTT.